The 12 T cell receptor beta chains presented below share a single source sample, sequenced in a study of cytotoxic CD8 clonotypes in ibrutinib-treated CLL. Sequencing used immunoSEQ multiplex PCR; TCRdb keeps in-frame clones, though not all of them. The repertoire includes over 120,000 clones, approximately 80% of them detected once, and about 4.7% sits in the top ten. The material was PBMCs, obtained after 24 months of ibrutinib treatment. Receptors originate from a human donor with chronic lymphocytic leukemia.

In its sample, this clone was seen once. V usage is TRBV10-3 and J usage is TRBJ2-3; 8 bases align to TRBD1. V was pared by 6 bases and J by 1 base, with 18 bases of the junction left unmatched. The CDR3 has 19 amino acids. The germline gives CDR1 ENHRY, CDR2 SYGVKD. The CDR3 is CAISDGVVGRGLGTDTQYF. The CDR3 region has the DNA TGTGCCATCAGCGATGGGGTGGTAGGCAGGGGGCTTGGCACAGATACGCAGTATTTT.

In its sample, this clone was seen a few times. The V call is TRBV30, the J call TRBJ2-2, with D possibly TRBD1 on 5 matching bases. The V gene's germline CDR1 is GTSNPN and CDR2 SVGIG (reference sequence). CDR3 length equals 13 residues. V was shortened by 3 bases and J by 8 bases, with 13 bases between the two germline ends. CDR3 in DNA: TGTGCCTGGAGGGGGCCAGGCAGGGGGGAGCTGTTTTTT. Its protein product is CAWRGPGRGELFF.

This chain uses TRBV7-9 with TRBJ2-2; D is possibly TRBD1 (6 bases). V was clipped by 5 bases and J by 6 bases, with 10 bases between them. The CDR3 totals 13 residues. Germline-derived CDR1 and CDR2 are SEHNR and FQNEAQ (reference sequence). CDR3 in DNA: TGTGCCAGCAGCCCGAGGGGGTCCGGGGAGCTGTTTTTT. As protein: CASSPRGSGELFF.

This chain uses TRBV7-8 with TRBJ1-1; no clear D. Germline values: CDR1 SGHVS, CDR2 FQNEAQ. This CDR3 contains 16 residues. V lost 5 bases to trimming and J lost 0 bases, with 16 bases between them. The CDR3 coding sequence is TGTGCCAGCAGCCCCCCGGGTAGCCGGCTGAACACTGAAGCTTTCTTT. Translation: CASSPPGSRLNTEAFF.

The chain carries TRBV28 and TRBJ1-2; D unclear. Trimming left V 7 bases short and J 4 bases short, with 16 bases between. Germline assignment: CDR1 MDHEN and CDR2 SYDVKM. This CDR3 contains 14 residues. The CDR3 reads CASNTPPDPYGYTF. CDR3 in DNA: TGTGCCAGCAACACACCACCCGACCCCTATGGCTACACCTTC.

The chain has TRBV6-1 and TRBJ2-7; TRBD1 might be the D (7 bases). CDR1 and CDR2 (germline): MNHNS, SASEGT. This CDR3 region has 14 residues. Trimming shortened V by 6 bases and J by 0 bases, and 12 bases separated the two germline ends. The CDR3 bases are TGTGCCAGCAGCGCGGGGACAGCCTCCTACGAGCAGTACTTC. Residues: CASSAGTASYEQYF.

In this sample, this clone turned up once. This rearrangement joins TRBV18 to TRBJ2-7; weak D call: TRBD1 (6 bases). Germline-derived CDR1 and CDR2 are KGHSH and LQKENI. Trimming removed 3 bases from V and 0 bases from J, with 15 bases in between. This CDR3 region has 16 residues. The CDR3 spells CASSPQGQGSSYEQYF. CDR3 in DNA: TGTGCCAGCTCACCCCAGGGGCAGGGCAGCTCCTACGAGCAGTACTTC.

This rearrangement joins TRBV28 to TRBJ1-1; D not resolved. Trimming stripped 2 bases from V and 5 bases from J, with 12 bases between. The CDR3 runs to 14 residues. Germline CDR1 is MDHEN and CDR2 is SYDVKM. The DNA for the CDR3 is TGTGCCAGCAGTTTAGTTTCGTCTGGGACTGAAGCTTTCTTT. As protein: CASSLVSSGTEAFF.

The chain couples TRBV5-1 to TRBJ1-2, with a weak D call TRBD1 (6 bases). Per the germline V gene, CDR1 is SGHRS and CDR2 is YFSETQ. V lost 3 bases and J lost 3, with 18 bases in between. The CDR3 totals 16 residues. In DNA form, the CDR3 reads TGCGCCAGCAGCTCCCGTGGTACAGGGCTCCACTATGGCTACACCTTC. Its translation: CASSSRGTGLHYGYTF.

The chain is built from TRBV19 and TRBJ1-5; TRBD1 matches 8 bases. Per the germline V gene, CDR1 is LNHDA and CDR2 is SQIVND (reference sequence). The V segment lost 3 bases and the J segment 4 bases; nucleotides outside the gene matches: 2. The CDR3 consists of 14 residues. The CDR3 DNA reads as TGTGCCAGTAGTATGAGGACAGGGAATCAGCCCCAGCATTTT. Translation gives CASSMRTGNQPQHF.

This clone turned up a few times. The CDR3 DNA is TGTGCCAGCAGCAGGGACAGGACGAACACTGAAGCTTTCTTT. Translated, it gives CASSRDRTNTEAFF. The chain links TRBV7-2 to TRBJ1-1, with 8 bases lining up with TRBD1. The CDR3 has 14 amino acids. Unmatched junction bases numbered 3, after V lost 5 bases and J lost 1 base. Germline V CDR1 and CDR2: SGHTA, FQGNSA.

This chain connects TRBV7-3 to TRBJ2-1, with 7 positions matching TRBD2. The CDR3 loop spans 16 amino acids. V gave up 1 base and J gave up 8 bases; unmatched junction bases: 11. The V gene's germline CDR1 is SGHTA and CDR2 FQGTGA. CDR3 sequence reads: CASSLIGGTLGDEQFF. The CDR3 nucleotides read TGTGCCAGCAGCTTAATCGGGGGGACCCTTGGGGATGAGCAGTTCTTC.